This is a list of T cell receptor beta chains from one sample in a study of PD-L1 blockade in urothelial cancer. TCRdb's copy holds only in-frame clones and misses some; the assay was immunoSEQ multiplex PCR. This sample carries over 45,000 clones, around 84% of them seen once, and the ten largest clones take 2.9%. The source material was PBMCs, sampled around atezolizumab (anti-PD-L1) treatment. Receptors were obtained from a man over 45 with urothelial cancer. CDR3s include the opening cysteine and the closing phenylalanine or tryptophan. A D gene is named only where the DNA matches it firmly. Clone size appears in some rows only: once, few, many, or a class for an expanded clone.

j_call v_call d_call clone_size cdr3_nt cdr3_aa
TRBJ2-6 TRBV2 TRBD1 once TGTGCCAGCAACCCCAGAAGGGTGGGACAGGGCCTAGTAGGGGCCAACGTCCTGACTTTC CASNPRRVGQGLVGANVLTF
TRBJ2-1 TRBV11-2 . . TGTGCCAGCAGCTTAGGGGGCGGGACCTCCTACAATGAGCAGTTCTTC CASSLGGGTSYNEQFF
TRBJ2-1 TRBV15 TRBD1 few TGTGCCACCAGAGGGACAGGGGGACTCTTTGGCAATGAGCAGTTCTTC CATRGTGGLFGNEQFF
TRBJ1-3 TRBV5-1 . once TGCGCCAGCAGCACGACGGGCTCTGGAAACACCATATATTTT CASSTTGSGNTIYF
TRBJ2-7 TRBV7-8 . . TGTGCCAGCAGCTTTAAGACAGTCTCCTACGAGCAGTACTTC CASSFKTVSYEQYF
TRBJ2-3 TRBV11-2 . . TGTGCCAGCAGCTTAGATTCGGGGTGGGAGAGACCCACAGATACGCAGTATTTT CASSLDSGWERPTDTQYF
TRBJ2-3 TRBV28 TRBD2 . TGTGCCAGCAGCCCCGGGACTAGCGGGAGAACAGATACGCAGTATTTT CASSPGTSGRTDTQYF
TRBJ2-3 TRBV18 . . TGTGCCAGCTCAGGCGGGATAGATACGCAGTATTTT CASSGGIDTQYF
TRBJ2-1 TRBV5-4 TRBD2 . TGTGCCAGCAGCTGGCTCGTTAGCGGGAGGATTTCCAATGAGCAGTTCTTC CASSWLVSGRISNEQFF
TRBJ2-2 TRBV28 TRBD1 . TGTGCCAGCACCCTTGGTCAGGGGGCTTACACCGGGGAGCTGTTTTTT CASTLGQGAYTGELFF
TRBJ2-3 TRBV19 . . TGTGCCAGTAGTATAGGTAGGGAGGATACGCAGTATTTT CASSIGREDTQYF
TRBJ2-1 TRBV6-5 . . TGTGCCAGCAGACCCAGAAGCGGAACCTACAATGAGCAGTTCTTC CASRPRSGTYNEQFF
TRBJ2-5 TRBV19 TRBD1 . TGTGCCAGTAGTATAGTCCGGGACAGGGGCGGCCAAGAGACCCAGTACTTC CASSIVRDRGGQETQYF